The 19 T cell receptor beta chains presented below share a single source sample, sequenced in a study of blood T cell repertoires in COVID-19. Some clones are missing from TCRdb's copy, which holds only in-frame ones; the method was immunoSEQ multiplex PCR. Of 200,000 to 250,000 clones listed, around 84% are singletons. Sample: peripheral blood. All receptors come from a man between 35 and 55 years old with acute or convalescent COVID-19.

The J gene is TRBJ1-5, the V gene TRBV10-3; 7 positions match TRBD1. CDR3 length equals 13 residues. Trimming cost V 6 bases and J 6 bases; bases outside gene matches: 5. Germline V gene lookup returns CDR1 ENHRY and CDR2 SYGVKD. The CDR3 is CAISQTGSQPQHF. CDR3 in DNA: TGTGCCATCAGCCAGACAGGGTCTCAGCCCCAGCATTTT.

The CDR3 is CASSYSSGVGSETQYF. CDR3 coding DNA: TGTGCCAGCAGTTACTCTAGCGGGGTGGGGAGTGAGACCCAGTACTTC. This chain connects TRBV6-5 to TRBJ2-5; 8 bases line up with TRBD2. The CDR3 is made up of 16 amino acids. Germline assignment: CDR1 MNHEY and CDR2 SVGAGI. V shed 0 bases, J shed 5 bases, and the junction held 8 bases outside the gene matches.

The table lists this clone with a count of one. The chain has TRBV6-5 and TRBJ1-1; 7 bases fit TRBD1. Germline CDR1 and CDR2: MNHEY and SVGAGI. The CDR3 has 13 residues. V lost 5 bases, J lost 6 bases, and 6 bases stayed unmatched. DNA of the CDR3: TGTGCCAGCAGTCCCGGGACAGTCTCTGAAGCTTTCTTT. Encoded protein: CASSPGTVSEAFF.

V gene TRBV7-8 combines with J gene TRBJ2-7, with 8 bases aligning to TRBD1. CDR3 length: 14 residues. The germline gives CDR1 SGHVS, CDR2 FQNEAQ. V was clipped by 5 bases and J by 4 bases; unmatched bases: 7. The CDR3 loop reads CASSQDRVTYEQYF. The CDR3 DNA reads as TGTGCCAGCAGCCAGGACAGGGTCACGTACGAGCAGTACTTC.

The chain is built from TRBV28 and TRBJ1-5; 8 bases map to TRBD1. With V trimmed by 4 bases and J by 4 bases, 9 bases remained unmatched. The CDR3 has 16 residues. Germline assignment: CDR1 MDHEN and CDR2 SYDVKM. CDR3: CASSSPGQGGNQPQHF. CDR3 DNA sequence: TGTGCCAGCAGTTCCCCCGGACAGGGTGGAAATCAGCCCCAGCATTTT.

The chain employs TRBV11-3 and TRBJ2-1; 12 nucleotides match TRBD2. Germline trimming cut 5 bases from V and 5 bases from J; bases unmatched to any gene: 7. The CDR3 extends over 16 amino acids. Germline assignment: CDR1 SGHNT and CDR2 YENEEA. The CDR3 here is CASSPRLAGADNEQFF. The DNA for the CDR3 is TGTGCCAGCAGCCCGCGACTAGCGGGGGCCGACAATGAGCAGTTCTTC.

The chain employs TRBV18 and TRBJ1-2; 8 bases line up with TRBD1. The germline gives CDR1 KGHSH, CDR2 LQKENI. The CDR3 totals 13 residues. Trimming removed 3 bases from V and 6 bases from J; junction bases left unmatched: 3. CDR3 DNA: TGTGCCAGCTCACCGTCGACAGGGGATGGCTACACCTTC. Amino acid sequence: CASSPSTGDGYTF.

Comment on this clone: Its ends do not fully match the called genes, so a read error is possible. The chain employs TRBV3-1 (or the pseudogene TRBV3-2) and TRBJ2-7, with D perhaps TRBD1 (6 bases). The germline V gene has CDR1 LGHDT and CDR2 YNNKEL (reference sequence). This CDR3 region has 12 residues. The CDR3 DNA sequence: TGTGCCAGCAGCCAAAATCGGGACAACTTAAACTTC. Encoded protein: CASSQNRDNLNF.

The chain links TRBV5-4 to TRBJ1-1; the match to TRBD1 covers 7 bases. The CDR3 contains 15 residues. The trim removed 3 bases at V and 4 bases at J, leaving 9 bases unmatched. The V gene's germline CDR1 is SGHNT and CDR2 YYREEE (reference sequence). The CDR3 bases are TGTGCCAGCAGCTATATTACAGGGGTAGGCACTGAAGCTTTCTTT. It translates to CASSYITGVGTEAFF.

The chain has TRBV3-1 (or the pseudogene TRBV3-2) and TRBJ1-5, with unresolved D. This CDR3 is built from 15 residues. CDR1 LGHDT and CDR2 YNNKEL come from the germline V gene (reference sequence). V gave up 3 bases and J gave up 5 bases, with 14 bases separating them. This chain's CDR3 is CASSQRAAMDQPQHF. Written as DNA, the CDR3 is TGTGCCAGCAGCCAGCGGGCGGCAATGGATCAGCCCCAGCATTTT.

The chain couples TRBV6-2 or TRBV6-3 to TRBJ1-5; possibly TRBD1 for D (6 bases). CDR3 length: 17 residues. The germline gives CDR1 MNHEY, CDR2 SVGEGT. The V gene lost 5 bases and the J gene lost 0 bases, with 17 bases spanning the gap. This CDR3 reads CASSEGDRQYSNQPQHF. The CDR3 nucleotides are TGTGCCAGCAGTGAGGGCGACAGGCAATATAGCAATCAGCCCCAGCATTTT.

J is TRBJ1-1 and V is TRBV10-3, with 8 bases that match TRBD1. Germline V gene sequence: CDR1 ENHRY, CDR2 SYGVKD. This CDR3 region has 15 residues. V shed 3 bases and J 1 base; nucleotides not matched to a gene: 4. This CDR3 reads CAISDKQGANTEAFF. The CDR3 DNA follows: TGTGCCATCAGTGACAAGCAGGGGGCGAACACTGAAGCTTTCTTT.

This chain links TRBV27 with TRBJ1-5; 7 bases are shared with TRBD1. V lost 5 bases to trimming and J lost 5 bases; unmatched junction nucleotides: 18. Germline-derived CDR1 and CDR2 are MNHEY and SMNVEV (reference sequence). The CDR3 sequence is 18 residues long. CDR3: CASSMLGQETIIHQPQHF. CDR3 DNA: TGTGCCAGCAGTATGTTAGGACAGGAGACTATCATCCATCAGCCCCAGCATTTT.

This clone is a singleton in its sample. V and J are TRBV2 and TRBJ2-5; TRBD1 agrees at 7 bases. The CDR3 extends over 16 amino acids. Trimming cost V 1 base and J 2 bases; bases outside gene matches: 7. Germline-derived CDR1 and CDR2 are SNHLY and FYNNEI. In DNA form, the CDR3 reads TGTGCCAGCAGTGAAGACTCGAACAGGGGACAAGAGACCCAGTACTTC. This gives the protein CASSEDSNRGQETQYF.

The chain joins TRBV2 to TRBJ1-2; possibly TRBD1 for D (6 bases). From germline, CDR1 is SNHLY and CDR2 FYNNEI. Trimming took off 10 bases at V and 3 bases at J, with 15 bases between the two ends. The length of the CDR3 is 13 residues. The CDR3 DNA follows: TGTGCCACCCGAAAGGGGGTTGACTATGGCTACACCTTC. Protein sequence: CATRKGVDYGYTF.

This clone was observed once. The sample has other DNA sequences that encode this CDR3 too. V is TRBV30 and J is TRBJ1-1, with a weak D call TRBD1 (5 bases). Trimming removed 4 bases at V and 2 bases at J, with 11 bases between. Germline values: CDR1 GTSNPN, CDR2 SVGIG (reference sequence). The CDR3 is made up of 13 amino acids. The CDR3 region has the DNA TGTGCCTGGAAGGGGCAGCCAAACACTGAAGCTTTCTTT. Its translation: CAWKGQPNTEAFF.

This clone occurred a few times. V usage is TRBV27 and J usage is TRBJ2-2; a possible D gene is TRBD1 (6 bases). Germline loops: CDR1 MNHEY, CDR2 SMNVEV (reference sequence). This CDR3 spans 14 amino acids. Trimming removed 5 bases at V and 8 bases at J, with 15 bases between. DNA for the CDR3: TGTGCCAGCAGTCCAACAGGGCCCACAGGGGAGCTGTTTTTT. Amino acids: CASSPTGPTGELFF.

The chain links TRBV10-3 to TRBJ1-2; TRBD1 is a possible D gene (5 bases). Germline V CDR1 and CDR2: ENHRY, SYGVKD. The CDR3 has 14 residues. V dropped 4 bases and J dropped 0 bases, with 9 bases sitting between them. The CDR3 nucleotides read TGTGCCATCAGTGGGACAAGCACTAACTATGGCTACACCTTC. Translation: CAISGTSTNYGYTF.

The chain is built from TRBV5-1 and TRBJ1-1; 12 bases are shared with TRBD1. Germline V gene lookup returns CDR1 SGHRS and CDR2 YFSETQ. V trimming: 4 bases; J trimming: 7 bases; junction bases outside the gene matches: 11. The CDR3 has 16 residues. The chain's CDR3 is CASSAPGQGAKGEAFF. CDR3 in DNA: TGCGCCAGCAGCGCGCCGGGACAGGGGGCAAAGGGTGAAGCTTTCTTT.